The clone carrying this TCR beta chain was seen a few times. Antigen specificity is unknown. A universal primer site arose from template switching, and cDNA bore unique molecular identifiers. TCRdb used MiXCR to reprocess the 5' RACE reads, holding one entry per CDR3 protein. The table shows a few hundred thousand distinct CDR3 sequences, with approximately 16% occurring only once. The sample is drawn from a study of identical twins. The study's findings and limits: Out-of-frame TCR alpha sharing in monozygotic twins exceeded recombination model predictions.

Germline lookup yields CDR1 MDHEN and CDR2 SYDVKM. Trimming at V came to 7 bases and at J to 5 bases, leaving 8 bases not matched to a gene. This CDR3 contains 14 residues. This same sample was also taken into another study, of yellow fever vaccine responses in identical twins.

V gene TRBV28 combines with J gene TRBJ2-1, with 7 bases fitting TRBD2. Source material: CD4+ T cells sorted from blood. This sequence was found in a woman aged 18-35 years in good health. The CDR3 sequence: CASTLLAVHNEQFF. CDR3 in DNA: TGTGCCAGCACCCTTCTAGCGGTACACAATGAGCAGTTCTTC.